This T cell receptor beta chain was recovered during a study of PD-1 and CTLA-4 blockade in melanoma. Sequenced by immunoSEQ multiplex PCR; TCRdb stores in-frame clones only, minus some. The table has fewer than 35,000 clones, about nine tenths seen once. This CDR3 comprises 12 residues. Trimming stripped 4 bases from V and 5 bases from J, with 11 bases between. Germline V lookup: CDR1 GTSNPN, CDR2 SVGIG (reference sequence). The sequencing used CD8+ T cells from peripheral blood, collected from a patient given anti-PD-1 treatment. The chain couples TRBV30 to TRBJ1-1; possibly TRBD1 for D (6 bases). This TCR was sampled from a human donor with melanoma. The CDR3 here is CAWNQGRTEAFF. CDR3 sequence (DNA): TGTGCCTGGAACCAGGGGAGGACTGAAGCTTTCTTT.